Listed here is a single T cell receptor beta chain. Its antigen has not been determined. No much larger clone exists at a distance of one base, and base qualities are not known. The data derive from a study of T cells in Graves' hyperthyroidism and ophthalmopathy (dated by TCRdb to between 2018 and 2021). Regarding the complete study: Peripheral blood samples were taken at initial diagnosis, before any treatment was given. To identify distinguishing TCR V-J signatures, a discovery cohort of 90 to 100 patients was used, comprising approximately 40 with Graves' ophthalmopathy and 57 with stable Graves' hyperthyroidism. Prospective prediction of ophthalmopathy was tested in an independent validation cohort consisting of 18 hyperthyroidism patients and around 16 patients who later progressed to ophthalmopathy. The roughly 99 discovery patients were divided at random into training and test sets in a 7:3 ratio. The study also compared thyroid tissue and blood T-cell repertoires from about six Graves' hyperthyroidism patients. Following sampling, methimazole starting at 30 mg daily was given to hyperthyroidism patients, and high-dose intravenous methylprednisolone was given to ophthalmopathy patients. The paper describes TCR Vbeta CDR3 sequencing of fewer than 150 peripheral blood samples, made up of roughly 45 ophthalmopathy patients, roughly 80 hyperthyroidism patients and approximately 17 progressor patients.

Overall study outcomes, separate from this receptor: In validation, the model predicted progression to ophthalmopathy a median of approximately 6.3 months before onset, with roughly 70% sensitivity and just under 75% specificity. Most expanded thyroid clonotypes (frequency above 0.001) were also detected in blood, suggesting blood repertoires may reflect thyroid immune responses. A 13 V-J signature model separated ophthalmopathy from stable hyperthyroidism, with 87.88% sensitivity and 81.08% specificity in cross-validation and 80%/75% in testing. Sample size was not statistically predetermined, and investigators were not blinded to group allocation.

The hyperthyroidism patients were between 18 and 65 years old and newly diagnosed, with a disease duration of less than 2 months. Exclusion was applied to patients with uncontrolled infections, other autoimmune diseases, pregnancy or lactation. Clinical symptoms, serum thyroxine and TRAb, thyroid ultrasound, and orbital computed tomography formed the basis for the diagnoses. For progressor patients, blood was drawn at the first diagnosis of hyperthyroidism, before any ophthalmopathy symptoms had appeared. Ficoll-Paque density gradient centrifugation was used to isolate PBMCs from about 10 ml of fresh peripheral blood. Progressor patients were defined as those initially diagnosed with Graves' hyperthyroidism in whom ophthalmopathy developed during follow-up. Total RNA was extracted with Trizol reagent, and quality was checked on an Agilent 2100 Bioanalyzer. Amplification of TCR beta CDR3 regions was carried out from RNA transcripts. The first round of RT-PCR for the TCR CDR3 was performed with the HTBI primer set and the Qiagen OneStep RT-PCR kit. The libraries were constructed in a second round of multiplex PCR and then size-selected and purified. The libraries were sequenced on an Illumina HiSeq2000 using paired-end 100 bp reads. In the original analysis: SOAPnuke was used to process the raw data, throwing out any read that contained adapters or uncalled bases, had a mean Phred below 15, or lacked an exact constant-primer or identifier match. High-quality paired reads were merged with COPE v1.2.5, and unique nucleotide sequences were defined as clonotypes. MiTCR v1.1 was used to align the clonotypes against IMGT TRBV, TRBD and TRBJ reference segments. Analysis was restricted to V-J combinations with a frequency above 0.0001, which covered about 99% of repertoires. The TCS score was defined as the ratio of F50 (clonal expansion) to E x V (chaos), calculated using BLOSUM62-based TCRdist between CDR3 peptides within each V-J. Welch's t-statistics and random forest reduced roughly 500 V-J features to some 14, which were used in a naive Bayes classifier (R e1071). The public reads were reprocessed in TCRdb via fastp at Q25 and MiXCR, keeping in-frame beta chains. Here each entry gathers all rows of one CDR3 protein and keeps the most common genes and DNA. Clone size and V and J calls follow TCRdb, not the original study. This sample gives hundreds of thousands of distinct CDR3 sequences in total; less than 30% of them show up just once. Together, the top ten hold about a quarter of the sample.

V loses 3 bases, J loses 2 bases, and the germline ends lie 10 bases apart. From a lookup of the germline V gene (reference sequence), CDR1 and CDR2 are DFQATT and SNEGSKA. The CDR3, from cysteine to phenylalanine, totals 13 residues. CDR3 DNA only is kept here, 39 bases in frame from base 1. The sequence was collected from a middle-aged man with Graves' hyperthyroidism that later progressed to Graves' ophthalmopathy. The chain uses TRBV20-1 and TRBJ1-2; no confident D gene assignment can be made. The sample consisted of blood. CDR3 sequence: CSASEPRNYGYTF. The DNA sequence is given as TGCAGTGCTAGCGAACCCCGGAACTATGGCTACACCTTC.